The T cell receptor (beta chain) under discussion was sequenced for a study of CD8 T cells in ankylosing spondylitis. Study findings and constraints: A TCR beta motif of seven or eight highly homologous variants appeared characteristic of ankylosing spondylitis blood. The study looked at matched synovial fluid samples from ankylosing spondylitis patients. Disease-linked clones were reported to be significantly enriched there.

In this sample, this clonotype turned up many times. Its matching antigen is unknown. MiXCR, applied by TCRdb to the 5' RACE reads, yields one record per CDR3 protein. This sample has approximately 520,000 distinct CDR3 sequences, with roughly 5.2% found just once. Per germline, CDR1 SEHNR and CDR2 FQNEAQ (reference sequence). The CDR3 has 16 residues. V dropped 3 bases and J dropped 6; count of bases not matched to a gene: 8. The source material was blood, either unsorted or a sorted T cell fraction (not recorded which). The source is a male donor with ankylosing spondylitis. The chain has TRBV7-9 and TRBJ2-5; 12 bases map to TRBD2. CDR3 amino acids: CASSLVLAGGPKTQYF. The CDR3 nucleotides read TGTGCCAGCAGCTTGGTTCTAGCGGGAGGGCCGAAGACCCAGTACTTC.